The rows below give T cell receptor beta chains drawn from one sample of a study of T cell changes during pregnancy in multiple sclerosis. TCRdb's copy holds only in-frame clones and misses some; the assay was immunoSEQ multiplex PCR. The profile shows approximately 130,000 clones, 96% of them singletons. The sample in question was peripheral blood, obtained after pregnancy. The receptors originated from a female donor with multiple sclerosis, enrolled in a pregnancy study. CDR3s include the opening cysteine and the closing phenylalanine or tryptophan. Fields, in order: J gene, V gene, clone size, D gene, CDR3 protein, CDR3 DNA. D genes are given only for firm matches. Clone size is not always given. Where it is, it says once, few, many or a class for expanded clones.

j_call: TRBJ1-5; v_call: TRBV27; clone_size: once; d_call: NA; cdr3_aa: CASSRTTPDSQPQHF; cdr3_nt: TGTGCCAGCAGTAGGACAACTCCGGACAGTCAGCCCCAGCATTTT
j_call: TRBJ1-5; v_call: TRBV6-4; clone_size: NA; d_call: NA; cdr3_aa: CASNPTQGNQPQHF; cdr3_nt: TGTGCCAGCAATCCTACCCAGGGAAATCAGCCCCAGCATTTT
j_call: TRBJ1-1; v_call: TRBV7-9; clone_size: NA; d_call: NA; cdr3_aa: CASSLRAGGTEAFF; cdr3_nt: TGTGCCAGCAGCTTACGGGCGGGGGGGACTGAAGCTTTCTTT
j_call: TRBJ2-5; v_call: TRBV9; clone_size: NA; d_call: TRBD2; cdr3_aa: CASSASGNQETQYF; cdr3_nt: TGTGCCAGCAGCGCTAGCGGGAACCAAGAGACCCAGTACTTC
j_call: TRBJ2-5; v_call: TRBV28; clone_size: NA; d_call: TRBD1; cdr3_aa: CASSLRGTGLAQYF; cdr3_nt: TGTGCCAGCAGTTTGAGAGGGACAGGGTTGGCCCAGTACTTC
j_call: TRBJ2-7; v_call: TRBV7-6; clone_size: NA; d_call: NA; cdr3_aa: CASSGGTSYEQYF; cdr3_nt: TGTGCCAGCAGCGGCGGGACTTCGTACGAGCAGTACTTC
j_call: TRBJ2-7; v_call: TRBV5-4; clone_size: NA; d_call: NA; cdr3_aa: CASSSPNYEQYF; cdr3_nt: TGTGCCAGCAGCTCCCCAAATTACGAGCAGTACTTC
j_call: TRBJ2-7; v_call: TRBV7-2; clone_size: NA; d_call: NA; cdr3_aa: CASSFYRGAPPYEQYF; cdr3_nt: TGTGCCAGCAGCTTCTATCGGGGGGCGCCCCCCTACGAGCAGTACTTC
j_call: TRBJ1-2; v_call: TRBV5-5; clone_size: NA; d_call: TRBD1; cdr3_aa: CASSRQGALGYTF; cdr3_nt: TGTGCCAGCAGCAGACAGGGGGCGCTGGGCTACACCTTC
j_call: TRBJ2-7; v_call: TRBV28; clone_size: NA; d_call: TRBD2; cdr3_aa: CASSYGLAGGFSYEQYF; cdr3_nt: TGTGCCAGCAGCTATGGACTAGCGGGAGGTTTCTCCTACGAGCAGTACTTC
j_call: TRBJ1-3; v_call: TRBV4-2; clone_size: NA; d_call: NA; cdr3_aa: CASSQDGDSSGNTIYF; cdr3_nt: TGTGCCAGCAGCCAAGATGGTGACAGCTCTGGAAACACCATATATTTT
j_call: TRBJ2-1; v_call: TRBV4-1; clone_size: NA; d_call: TRBD2; cdr3_aa: CASSQEGRGSSYNEQFF; cdr3_nt: TGCGCCAGCAGCCAAGAAGGGCGCGGGAGTTCCTACAATGAGCAGTTCTTC
j_call: TRBJ2-7; v_call: TRBV28; clone_size: NA; d_call: TRBD1; cdr3_aa: CASIWTGGSYEQYF; cdr3_nt: TGTGCCAGCATATGGACAGGGGGCTCCTACGAGCAGTACTTC
j_call: TRBJ2-7; v_call: TRBV11-1; clone_size: NA; d_call: TRBD2; cdr3_aa: CASSPGLAEIYEQYF; cdr3_nt: TGTGCCAGCAGCCCGGGACTAGCGGAAATATACGAGCAGTACTTC
j_call: TRBJ2-6; v_call: TRBV15; clone_size: NA; d_call: TRBD2; cdr3_aa: CATSRSSGSTSGANVLTF; cdr3_nt: TGTGCCACCAGCCGTTCTAGCGGGTCGACCTCTGGGGCCAACGTCCTGACTTTC
j_call: TRBJ2-5; v_call: TRBV7-2; clone_size: NA; d_call: NA; cdr3_aa: CASSRQPDKETQYF; cdr3_nt: TGTGCCAGCAGCCGACAGCCCGATAAAGAGACCCAGTACTTC
j_call: TRBJ1-4; v_call: TRBV25-1; clone_size: NA; d_call: NA; cdr3_aa: CASSDPSVTPGEKLFF; cdr3_nt: TGTGCCAGCAGTGACCCGTCCGTGACTCCGGGTGAAAAACTGTTTTTT
j_call: TRBJ2-3; v_call: TRBV13; clone_size: NA; d_call: TRBD2; cdr3_aa: CASSLGTKPSTDTQYF; cdr3_nt: TGTGCCAGCAGCTTGGGGACTAAGCCTAGCACAGATACGCAGTATTTT
j_call: TRBJ2-1; v_call: TRBV5-1; clone_size: NA; d_call: NA; cdr3_aa: CASSLVVQGGEQFF; cdr3_nt: TGCGCCAGCAGCTTGGTAGTCCAGGGCGGTGAGCAGTTCTTC
j_call: TRBJ2-5; v_call: TRBV5-4; clone_size: NA; d_call: TRBD2; cdr3_aa: CASSLVGSGSPQETQYF; cdr3_nt: TGTGCCAGCAGCTTGGTTGGTAGCGGGAGCCCTCAAGAGACCCAGTACTTC
j_call: TRBJ2-1; v_call: TRBV14; clone_size: NA; d_call: NA; cdr3_aa: CASSRDIRPTYNEQFF; cdr3_nt: TGTGCCAGCAGCCGGGACATCCGACCTACCTACAATGAGCAGTTCTTC
j_call: TRBJ2-7; v_call: TRBV7-9; clone_size: NA; d_call: TRBD2; cdr3_aa: CASSDPLALSYEQYF; cdr3_nt: TGTGCCAGCAGCGACCCACTAGCGCTCTCCTACGAGCAGTACTTC
j_call: TRBJ2-7; v_call: TRBV28; clone_size: NA; d_call: NA; cdr3_aa: CASNSFRRVREQYF; cdr3_nt: TGTGCCAGCAACAGTTTCCGCAGGGTACGCGAGCAGTACTTC
j_call: TRBJ2-1; v_call: TRBV2; clone_size: NA; d_call: NA; cdr3_aa: CASTRGHRNEQFF; cdr3_nt: TGTGCCAGCACTAGAGGACACCGGAATGAGCAGTTCTTC
j_call: TRBJ2-7; v_call: TRBV28; clone_size: NA; d_call: NA; cdr3_aa: CASSPPLASEQYF; cdr3_nt: TGTGCCAGCAGTCCGCCCTTAGCTTCCGAGCAGTACTTC
j_call: TRBJ1-2; v_call: TRBV5-4; clone_size: NA; d_call: NA; cdr3_aa: CASRPSGVSGYTF; cdr3_nt: TGTGCCAGCAGACCCTCCGGGGTGAGTGGCTACACCTTC
j_call: TRBJ2-5; v_call: TRBV5-1; clone_size: NA; d_call: NA; cdr3_aa: CASSWVQSGPETQYF; cdr3_nt: TGCGCCAGCAGCTGGGTCCAATCGGGTCCAGAGACCCAGTACTTC
j_call: TRBJ1-4; v_call: TRBV4-2; clone_size: NA; d_call: NA; cdr3_aa: CASSPLGQSRTTNEKLFF; cdr3_nt: TGTGCCAGCAGCCCCCTTGGACAGTCTCGAACAACTAATGAAAAACTGTTTTTT
j_call: TRBJ2-7; v_call: TRBV6-5; clone_size: NA; d_call: NA; cdr3_aa: CASSGDRNPYEQYF; cdr3_nt: TGTGCCAGCAGTGGAGACAGGAATCCCTACGAGCAGTACTTC
j_call: TRBJ2-1; v_call: TRBV7-2; clone_size: NA; d_call: TRBD1; cdr3_aa: CASSSGTGQGNEQFF; cdr3_nt: TGTGCCAGCAGCTCCGGGACAGGGCAAGGAAATGAGCAGTTCTTC
j_call: TRBJ1-1; v_call: TRBV19; clone_size: NA; d_call: TRBD1; cdr3_aa: CASSPHPGQGLKAFF; cdr3_nt: TGTGCCAGTAGCCCCCATCCCGGACAGGGGCTAAAAGCTTTCTTT
j_call: TRBJ2-7; v_call: TRBV21-1; clone_size: NA; d_call: NA; cdr3_aa: CASSKSHRGLAGKGAGEQYF; cdr3_nt: TGTGCCAGCAGCAAATCCCACAGGGGATTAGCGGGAAAAGGGGCTGGCGAGCAGTACTTC
j_call: TRBJ2-1; v_call: TRBV5-8; clone_size: NA; d_call: NA; cdr3_aa: CASSLVGPGVYNEQFF; cdr3_nt: TGTGCCAGCAGCTTGGTCGGGCCCGGGGTATACAATGAGCAGTTCTTC
j_call: TRBJ1-1; v_call: TRBV28; clone_size: NA; d_call: NA; cdr3_aa: CASSKGDSTEAFF; cdr3_nt: TGTGCCAGCAGTAAGGGGGATTCCACTGAAGCTTTCTTT
j_call: TRBJ1-2; v_call: TRBV10-3; clone_size: NA; d_call: TRBD1; cdr3_aa: CATTGQGAAGYTF; cdr3_nt: TGTGCCACGACAGGACAGGGGGCTGCTGGCTACACCTTC
j_call: TRBJ1-1; v_call: TRBV19; clone_size: few; d_call: NA; cdr3_aa: CASTPIHMNTEAFF; cdr3_nt: TGTGCCAGTACCCCCATACACATGAACACTGAAGCTTTCTTT
j_call: TRBJ1-3; v_call: TRBV9; clone_size: NA; d_call: NA; cdr3_aa: CASSVVGGKGGNTIYF; cdr3_nt: TGTGCCAGCAGCGTAGTGGGGGGGAAGGGTGGAAACACCATATATTTT
j_call: TRBJ2-7; v_call: TRBV9; clone_size: NA; d_call: TRBD2; cdr3_aa: CASSDSGRAGVDEQYF; cdr3_nt: TGTGCCAGCAGCGATAGCGGGAGGGCCGGTGTGGACGAGCAGTACTTC
j_call: TRBJ2-3; v_call: TRBV25-1; clone_size: NA; d_call: NA; cdr3_aa: CASSDPDETSTDTQYF; cdr3_nt: TGTGCCAGCAGTGATCCCGATGAGACTAGCACAGATACGCAGTATTTT
j_call: TRBJ2-1; v_call: TRBV5-1; clone_size: NA; d_call: TRBD2; cdr3_aa: CASSPGLAGNEQFF; cdr3_nt: TGCGCCAGCAGCCCGGGACTAGCGGGGAATGAGCAGTTCTTC
j_call: TRBJ2-3; v_call: TRBV29-1; clone_size: NA; d_call: NA; cdr3_aa: CSVRPPPDTQYF; cdr3_nt: TGCAGCGTTCGTCCCCCCCCAGATACGCAGTATTTT
j_call: TRBJ2-1; v_call: TRBV5-4; clone_size: NA; d_call: TRBD2; cdr3_aa: CASSLAGLADEQFF; cdr3_nt: TGTGCCAGCAGCTTGGCGGGACTAGCCGATGAGCAGTTCTTC
j_call: TRBJ2-7; v_call: TRBV25-1; clone_size: NA; d_call: TRBD1; cdr3_aa: CASSGHSGGGYEQYF; cdr3_nt: TGTGCCAGCAGTGGGCATTCAGGGGGCGGTTACGAGCAGTACTTC
j_call: TRBJ1-6; v_call: TRBV10-3; clone_size: NA; d_call: NA; cdr3_aa: CAITFDRHNSPLHF; cdr3_nt: TGTGCCATCACTTTCGACAGACATAATTCACCCCTCCACTTT
j_call: TRBJ1-5; v_call: TRBV6-1; clone_size: NA; d_call: TRBD1; cdr3_aa: CASSEYGTGVWSVQPQHF; cdr3_nt: TGTGCCAGCAGTGAATATGGGACAGGGGTTTGGAGCGTTCAGCCCCAGCATTTT
j_call: TRBJ1-2; v_call: TRBV7-2; clone_size: NA; d_call: NA; cdr3_aa: CASSFNGVYGYTF; cdr3_nt: TGTGCCAGCAGCTTCAACGGGGTCTATGGCTACACCTTC
j_call: TRBJ2-1; v_call: TRBV7-9; clone_size: once; d_call: TRBD1; cdr3_aa: CASTPGQTFEQFF; cdr3_nt: TGTGCCAGCACCCCGGGACAGACATTTGAGCAGTTCTTC
j_call: TRBJ2-5; v_call: TRBV5-6; clone_size: once; d_call: TRBD1; cdr3_aa: CASSLSQGEVTQYF; cdr3_nt: TGTGCCAGCAGCTTGAGCCAGGGGGAAGTGACCCAGTACTTC
j_call: TRBJ2-5; v_call: TRBV4-3; clone_size: NA; d_call: TRBD2; cdr3_aa: CASSPGREGLGETQYF; cdr3_nt: TGCGCCAGCAGTCCAGGGCGGGAGGGCCTTGGGGAGACCCAGTACTTC
j_call: TRBJ2-7; v_call: TRBV2; clone_size: NA; d_call: TRBD1; cdr3_aa: CASSAGQVLNDEQYF; cdr3_nt: TGTGCCAGCAGTGCGGGACAGGTCTTGAATGACGAGCAGTACTTC
j_call: TRBJ2-3; v_call: TRBV5-1; clone_size: NA; d_call: NA; cdr3_aa: CASTGAESSTDTQYF; cdr3_nt: TGCGCCAGCACCGGAGCGGAGTCTAGCACAGATACGCAGTATTTT
j_call: TRBJ2-1; v_call: TRBV7-3; clone_size: once; d_call: NA; cdr3_aa: CASSLWQGNGNEQFF; cdr3_nt: TGTGCCAGCAGCTTATGGCAGGGAAATGGCAATGAGCAGTTCTTC
j_call: TRBJ2-5; v_call: TRBV5-6; clone_size: NA; d_call: TRBD2; cdr3_aa: CASSSVGGEQYF; cdr3_nt: TGTGCCAGCAGCTCGGTTGGGGGGGAGCAGTACTTC
j_call: TRBJ2-7; v_call: TRBV6-1; clone_size: once; d_call: NA; cdr3_aa: CASSALTQNYEQYF; cdr3_nt: TGTGCCAGCAGTGCATTAACACAGAATTACGAGCAGTACTTC
j_call: TRBJ2-1; v_call: TRBV5-1; clone_size: NA; d_call: NA; cdr3_aa: CASSFGRSSYNEQFF; cdr3_nt: TGCGCCAGCAGCTTTGGTCGGAGCTCCTACAATGAGCAGTTCTTC
j_call: TRBJ2-1; v_call: TRBV4-3; clone_size: NA; d_call: TRBD2; cdr3_aa: CASSHRAGTNPSEQFF; cdr3_nt: TGCGCCAGCAGCCACCGAGCGGGAACCAACCCCAGTGAGCAGTTCTTC
j_call: TRBJ2-1; v_call: TRBV20-1; clone_size: once; d_call: TRBD1; cdr3_aa: CSALTGDEQFF; cdr3_nt: TGCAGTGCCCTGACAGGGGATGAGCAGTTCTTC
j_call: TRBJ2-1; v_call: TRBV5-1; clone_size: NA; d_call: NA; cdr3_aa: CASSLAGQSRHNEQFF; cdr3_nt: TGCGCCAGCAGCTTGGCTGGACAGAGCCGCCACAATGAGCAGTTCTTC
j_call: TRBJ2-1; v_call: TRBV9; clone_size: NA; d_call: NA; cdr3_aa: CASSVGGTRLTEPIF; cdr3_nt: TGTGCCAGCAGCGTGGGGGGGACAAGGCTCACTGAACCGATCTTC